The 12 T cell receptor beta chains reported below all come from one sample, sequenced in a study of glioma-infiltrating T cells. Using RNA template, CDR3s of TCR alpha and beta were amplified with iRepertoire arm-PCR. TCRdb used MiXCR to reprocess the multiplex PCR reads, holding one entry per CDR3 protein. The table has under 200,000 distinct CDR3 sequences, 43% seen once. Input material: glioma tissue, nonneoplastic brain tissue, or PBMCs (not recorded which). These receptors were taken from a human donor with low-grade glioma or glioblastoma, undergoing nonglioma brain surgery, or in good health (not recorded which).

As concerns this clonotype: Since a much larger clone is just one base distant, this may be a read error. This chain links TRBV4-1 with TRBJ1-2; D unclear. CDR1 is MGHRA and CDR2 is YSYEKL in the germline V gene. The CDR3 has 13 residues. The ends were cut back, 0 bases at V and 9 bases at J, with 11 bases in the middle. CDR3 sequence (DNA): TGCGCCAGCAGCCAAGACCGGAACAGCAGCTACACCTTC. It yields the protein CASSQDRNSSYTF.

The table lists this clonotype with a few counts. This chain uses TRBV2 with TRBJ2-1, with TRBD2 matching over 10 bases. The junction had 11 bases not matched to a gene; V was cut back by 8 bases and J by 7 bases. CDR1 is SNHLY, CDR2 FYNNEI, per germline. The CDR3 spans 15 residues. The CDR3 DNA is TGTGCCAGCGGTGTTCTAGCGGGAGTAGGGAATGAGCAGTTCTTC. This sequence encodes CASGVLAGVGNEQFF. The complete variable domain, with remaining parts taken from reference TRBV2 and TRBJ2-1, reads EPEVTQTPSHQVTQMGQEVILRCVPISNHLYFYWYRQILGQKVEFLVSFYNNEISEKSEIFDDQFSVERPDGSNFTLKIRSTKLEDSAMYFCASGVLAGVGNEQFFGPGTRLTVL.

In nucleotides, the CDR3 is TGTGCCAGCAGCTTACAGCCGGCGTACGGGAGGGCCTACGAGCAGTACTTC. As protein: CASSLQPAYGRAYEQYF. The V call is TRBV7-9, the J call TRBJ2-7, with 8 bases fitting TRBD2. The germline V gene encodes CDR1 SEHNR and CDR2 FQNEAQ (reference sequence). The V gene end was trimmed by 2 bases and the J gene end by 2 bases; junction bases not matched to a gene: 11. This CDR3 comprises 17 residues. The whole variable domain, filled in from reference TRBV7-9 and TRBJ2-7, reads DTGVSQNPRHKITKRGQNVTFRCDPISEHNRLYWYRQTLGQGPEFLTYFQNEAQLEKSRLLSDRFSAERPKGSFSTLEIQRTEQGDSAMYLCASSLQPAYGRAYEQYFGPGTRLTVT.

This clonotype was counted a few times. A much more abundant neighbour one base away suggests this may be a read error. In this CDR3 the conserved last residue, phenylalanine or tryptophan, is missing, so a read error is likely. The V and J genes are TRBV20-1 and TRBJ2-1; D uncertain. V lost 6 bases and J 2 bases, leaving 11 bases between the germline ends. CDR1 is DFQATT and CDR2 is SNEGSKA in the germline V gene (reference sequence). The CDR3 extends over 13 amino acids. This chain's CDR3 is CSATAPPYNEQFL. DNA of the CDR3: TGCAGTGCAACAGCACCACCCTACAATGAGCAGTTCCTC.

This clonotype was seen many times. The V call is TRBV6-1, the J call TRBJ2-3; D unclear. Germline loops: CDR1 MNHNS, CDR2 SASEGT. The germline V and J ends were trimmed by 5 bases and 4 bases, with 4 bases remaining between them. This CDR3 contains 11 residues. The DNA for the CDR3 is TGTGCCAGCAGTCCCGCAGATACGCAGTATTTT. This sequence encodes CASSPADTQYF.

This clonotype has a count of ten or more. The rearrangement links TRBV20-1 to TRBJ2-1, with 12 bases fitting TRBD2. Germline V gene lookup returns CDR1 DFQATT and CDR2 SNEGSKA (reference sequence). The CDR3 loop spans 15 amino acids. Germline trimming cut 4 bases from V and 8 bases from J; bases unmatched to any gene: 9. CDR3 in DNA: TGCAGTGCTACCGAGACTAGCGGGAGTAGGGATGAGCAGTTCTTC. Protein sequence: CSATETSGSRDEQFF.

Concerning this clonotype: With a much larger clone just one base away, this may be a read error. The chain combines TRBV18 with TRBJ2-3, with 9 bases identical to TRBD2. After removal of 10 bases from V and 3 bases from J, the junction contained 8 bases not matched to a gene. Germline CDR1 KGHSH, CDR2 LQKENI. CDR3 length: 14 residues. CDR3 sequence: CANSQAGGTDTQYF. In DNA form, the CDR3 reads TGTGCCAACTCGCAAGCGGGAGGTACAGATACGCAGTATTTT.

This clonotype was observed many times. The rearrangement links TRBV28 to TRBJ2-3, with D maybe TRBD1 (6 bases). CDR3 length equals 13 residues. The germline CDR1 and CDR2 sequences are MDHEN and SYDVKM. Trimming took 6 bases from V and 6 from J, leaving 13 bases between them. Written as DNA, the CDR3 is TGTGCCAGCAGCCTTACAGGGCCGGATACGCAGTATTTT. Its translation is CASSLTGPDTQYF.

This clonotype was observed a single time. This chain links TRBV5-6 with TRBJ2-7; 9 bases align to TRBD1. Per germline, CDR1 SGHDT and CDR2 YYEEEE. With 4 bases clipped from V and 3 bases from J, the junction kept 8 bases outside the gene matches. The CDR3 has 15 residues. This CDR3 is CASSALGTGIYEQYF. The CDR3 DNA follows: TGTGCCAGCAGCGCCCTGGGGACAGGGATCTACGAGCAGTACTTC.

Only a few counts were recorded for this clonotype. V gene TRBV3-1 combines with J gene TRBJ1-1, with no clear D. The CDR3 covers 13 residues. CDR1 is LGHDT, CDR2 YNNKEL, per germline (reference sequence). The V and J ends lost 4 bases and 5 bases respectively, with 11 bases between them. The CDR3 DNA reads TGTGCCAGCAGCCGGAACCTGGAGACTGAAGCTTTCTTT. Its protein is CASSRNLETEAFF.

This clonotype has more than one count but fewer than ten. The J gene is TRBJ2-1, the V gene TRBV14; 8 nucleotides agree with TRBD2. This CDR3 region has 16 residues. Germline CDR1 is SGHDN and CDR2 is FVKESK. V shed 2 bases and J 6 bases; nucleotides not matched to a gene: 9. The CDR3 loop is CASSQLSGIRSNEQFF. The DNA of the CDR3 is TGTGCCAGCAGCCAACTTAGCGGGATTAGATCCAATGAGCAGTTCTTC.

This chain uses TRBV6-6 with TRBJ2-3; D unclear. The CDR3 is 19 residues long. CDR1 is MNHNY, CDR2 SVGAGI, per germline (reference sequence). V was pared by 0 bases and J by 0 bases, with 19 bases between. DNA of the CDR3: TGTGCCAGCAGTTACTCGGCGCAGGCAACCCGTACCAGCACAGATACGCAGTATTTT. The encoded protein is CASSYSAQATRTSTDTQYF.